This TCR beta chain was identified during a study of T cell changes during pregnancy in multiple sclerosis (dated by TCRdb to between 2018 and 2021). With regard to the full study: In women with multiple sclerosis, the researchers looked at how the T cell repertoire shifted as pregnancy progressed.

From the germline V gene, CDR1 is MNHNS and CDR2 is SASEGT. From the cysteine through the phenylalanine, the CDR3 covers 11 amino acids. Of the read, only the CDR3 DNA is kept; its 33 bases are in frame from base 1. V drops 6 bases and J drops 2 bases, leaving 3 bases in between. Concerning this clone itself: It has no known antigen specificity. Within one base of it there is no much larger clone, and no base qualities were kept.

The library was made by the immunoSEQ multiplex PCR assay. TCRdb stores this immuneACCESS table with in-frame sequences only. Part of the clones is absent; in the studies checked, under half of the shortfall reflects unresolved V genes, and no reason is known for the rest. Counted in this sample were about 84,000 clones; 94% of them appeared once. The top ten clones comprise roughly 2.5% of the sample. The sequence was obtained from a female donor with multiple sclerosis, enrolled in a pregnancy study. The material was peripheral blood, obtained in the third trimester of pregnancy. The chain joins TRBV6-1 to TRBJ2-3, with the D gene not confidently named. The DNA sequence is as follows: TGTGCCAGCAGACACACAGATACGCAGTATTTT. Translation gives CASRHTDTQYF.